This T cell receptor (beta chain) comes out of a study of T-cell memory formation after mild COVID-19. Study-level results: A subset of responding clones appeared in pre-infection memory, suggesting cross-reactive memory joined. Day 15 to 85 contractors were CD4/CD8 balanced; later expanders leaned CD4+.

Amplification by 5'RACE using constant-segment primers produced TCR alpha and TCR beta cDNA libraries that carried sample barcodes and UMIs. TCRdb recomputed calls from the 5' RACE reads with MiXCR, one row per CDR3 protein. Of about half a million distinct CDR3 sequences listed, roughly 18% are singletons. This clonotype was recorded a few times. The antigen is not known. One junction end disagrees with the germline gene, perhaps due to a read error. CDR3 size: 13 residues. From germline, CDR1 is SGHRS and CDR2 YFSETQ. The sequencing sample was made of PBMCs or a T cell subset sorted from them (not recorded which). This sequence originates from an adult woman who had mild COVID-19 (a few samples of this study predate the infection). Cell type and time point are not known. The gene calls are TRBV5-1 and TRBJ2-5; no firm D call. CDR3 residues: CASSLDLQETQYF. The CDR3, as DNA: TGTGCCAGCAGCTTAGACCTCCAAGAGACCCAGTACTTC.